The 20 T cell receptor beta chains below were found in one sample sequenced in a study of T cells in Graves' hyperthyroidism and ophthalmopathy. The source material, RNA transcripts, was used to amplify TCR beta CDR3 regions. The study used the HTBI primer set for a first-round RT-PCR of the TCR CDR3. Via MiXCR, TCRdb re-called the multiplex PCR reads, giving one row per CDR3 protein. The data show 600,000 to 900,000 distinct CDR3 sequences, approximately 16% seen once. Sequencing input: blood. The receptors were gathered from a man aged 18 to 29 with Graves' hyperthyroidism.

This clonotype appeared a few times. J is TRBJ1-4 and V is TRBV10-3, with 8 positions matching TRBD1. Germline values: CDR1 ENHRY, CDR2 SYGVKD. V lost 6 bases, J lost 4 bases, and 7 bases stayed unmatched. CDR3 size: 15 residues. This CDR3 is CAISVTGAGNEKLFF. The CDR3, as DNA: TGTGCCATCAGCGTGACAGGGGCTGGTAATGAAAAACTGTTTTTT.

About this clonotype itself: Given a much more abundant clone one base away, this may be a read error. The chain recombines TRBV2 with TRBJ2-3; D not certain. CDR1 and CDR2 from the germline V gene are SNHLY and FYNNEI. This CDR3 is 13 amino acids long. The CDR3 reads CASAVISTDAQYF. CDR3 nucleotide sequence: TGTGCCAGCGCAGTGATTAGCACAGATGCGCAGTATTTT.

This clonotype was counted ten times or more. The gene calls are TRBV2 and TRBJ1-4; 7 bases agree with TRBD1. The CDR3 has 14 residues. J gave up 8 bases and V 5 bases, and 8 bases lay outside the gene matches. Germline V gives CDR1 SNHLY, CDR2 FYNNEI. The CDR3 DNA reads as TGTGCCAGCAGTTGGGACAGCCAGGGAGAAAAACTGTTTTTT. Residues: CASSWDSQGEKLFF. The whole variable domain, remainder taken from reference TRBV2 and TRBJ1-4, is EPEVTQTPSHQVTQMGQEVILRCVPISNHLYFYWYRQILGQKVEFLVSFYNNEISEKSEIFDDQFSVERPDGSNFTLKIRSTKLEDSAMYFCASSWDSQGEKLFFGSGTQLSVL.

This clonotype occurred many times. CDR3 DNA: TGTGCCAGCAGTTTACTGGCGAGTGCCGGGGAGCTGTTTTTT. Protein product: CASSLLASAGELFF. The V and J genes are TRBV12-3 or TRBV12-4 and TRBJ2-2; D not resolved. CDR3 length equals 14 residues. The germline V and J ends were trimmed by 2 bases and 6 bases, with 10 bases remaining between them.

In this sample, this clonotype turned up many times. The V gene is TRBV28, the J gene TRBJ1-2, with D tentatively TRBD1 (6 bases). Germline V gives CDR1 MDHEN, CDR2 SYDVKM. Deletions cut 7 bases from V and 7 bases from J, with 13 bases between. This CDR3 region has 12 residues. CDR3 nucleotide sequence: TGTGCCAGCAACCATGACAGGTTTGGCTACACCTTC. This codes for CASNHDRFGYTF.

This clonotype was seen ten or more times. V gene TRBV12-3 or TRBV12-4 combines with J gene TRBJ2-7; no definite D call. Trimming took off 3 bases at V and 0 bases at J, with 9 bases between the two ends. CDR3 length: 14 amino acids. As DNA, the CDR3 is TGTGCCAGCAGTTTCGAGGTTTCCTCCTACGAGCAGTACTTC. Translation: CASSFEVSSYEQYF.

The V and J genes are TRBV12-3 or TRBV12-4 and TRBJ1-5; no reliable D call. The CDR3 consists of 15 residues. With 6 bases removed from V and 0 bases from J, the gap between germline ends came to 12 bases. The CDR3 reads CASSPYNPSNQPQHF. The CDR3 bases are TGTGCCAGCAGCCCGTACAACCCTAGCAATCAGCCCCAGCATTTT.

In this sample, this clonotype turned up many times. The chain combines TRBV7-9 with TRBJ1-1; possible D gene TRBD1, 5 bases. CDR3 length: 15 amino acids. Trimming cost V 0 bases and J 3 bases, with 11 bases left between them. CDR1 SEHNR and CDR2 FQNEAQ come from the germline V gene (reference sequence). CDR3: CASSLARSGDTEAFF. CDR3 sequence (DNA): TGTGCCAGCAGCTTAGCGCGATCGGGGGACACTGAAGCTTTCTTT. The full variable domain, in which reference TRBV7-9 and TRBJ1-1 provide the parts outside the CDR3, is DTGVSQNPRHKITKRGQNVTFRCDPISEHNRLYWYRQTLGQGPEFLTYFQNEAQLEKSRLLSDRFSAERPKGSFSTLEIQRTEQGDSAMYLCASSLARSGDTEAFFGQGTRLTVV.

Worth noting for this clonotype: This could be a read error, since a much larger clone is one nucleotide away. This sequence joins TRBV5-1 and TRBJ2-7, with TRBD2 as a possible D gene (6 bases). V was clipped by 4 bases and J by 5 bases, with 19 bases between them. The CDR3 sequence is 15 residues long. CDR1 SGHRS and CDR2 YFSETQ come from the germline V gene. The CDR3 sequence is CASSLLNGSFNEQYF. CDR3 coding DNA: TGCGCCAGCAGCCTCCTTAACGGGAGTTTCAACGAGCAGTACTTC.

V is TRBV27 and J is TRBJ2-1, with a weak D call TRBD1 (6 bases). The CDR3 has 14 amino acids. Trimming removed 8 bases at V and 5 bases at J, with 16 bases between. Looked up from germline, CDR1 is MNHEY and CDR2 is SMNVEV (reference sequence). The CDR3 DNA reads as TGTGCCAGCCCCCTAAGACAGGCCGACAATGAGCAGTTCTTC. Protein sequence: CASPLRQADNEQFF.

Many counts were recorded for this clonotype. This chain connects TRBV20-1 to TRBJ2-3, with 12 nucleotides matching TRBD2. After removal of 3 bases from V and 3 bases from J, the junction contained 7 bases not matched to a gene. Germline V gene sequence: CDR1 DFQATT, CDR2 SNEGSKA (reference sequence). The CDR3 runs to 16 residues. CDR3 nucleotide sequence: TGCAGTGCTAGCCTCAGACTAGCGGGAGAAACAGATACGCAGTATTTT. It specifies CSASLRLAGETDTQYF.

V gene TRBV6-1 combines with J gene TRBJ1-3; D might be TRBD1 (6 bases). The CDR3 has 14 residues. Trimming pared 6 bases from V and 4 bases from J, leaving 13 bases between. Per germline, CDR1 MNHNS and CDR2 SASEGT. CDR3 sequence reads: CASSKDRFGNTIYF. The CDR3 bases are TGTGCCAGCAGCAAAGACAGGTTCGGAAACACCATATATTTT.

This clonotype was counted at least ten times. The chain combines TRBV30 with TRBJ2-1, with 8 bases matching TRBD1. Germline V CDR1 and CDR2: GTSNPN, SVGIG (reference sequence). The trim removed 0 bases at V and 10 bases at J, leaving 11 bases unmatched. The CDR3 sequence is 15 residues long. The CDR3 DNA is TGTGCCTGGAGTGTGCCGACAGGGGCCCCAAGAGAGCAGTTCTTC. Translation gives CAWSVPTGAPREQFF.

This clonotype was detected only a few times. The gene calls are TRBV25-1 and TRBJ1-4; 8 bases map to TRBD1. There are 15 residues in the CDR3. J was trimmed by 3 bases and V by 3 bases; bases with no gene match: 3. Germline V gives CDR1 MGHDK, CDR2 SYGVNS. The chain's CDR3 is CASSDPTGANEKLFF. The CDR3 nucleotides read TGTGCCAGCAGTGACCCGACAGGGGCTAATGAAAAACTGTTTTTT.

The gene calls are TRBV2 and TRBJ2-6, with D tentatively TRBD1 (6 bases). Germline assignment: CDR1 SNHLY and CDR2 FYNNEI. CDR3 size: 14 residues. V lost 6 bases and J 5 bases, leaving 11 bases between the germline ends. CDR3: CASRGHAWANVLTF. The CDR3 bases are TGTGCCAGCAGGGGACACGCCTGGGCCAACGTCCTGACTTTC.

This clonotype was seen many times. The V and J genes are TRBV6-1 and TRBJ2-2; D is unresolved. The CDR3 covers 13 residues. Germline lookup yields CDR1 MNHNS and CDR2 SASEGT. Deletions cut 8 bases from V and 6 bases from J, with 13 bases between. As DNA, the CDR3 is TGTGCCAGCGCCCCCCTGTTCTCCGGGGAGCTGTTTTTT. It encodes CASAPLFSGELFF.

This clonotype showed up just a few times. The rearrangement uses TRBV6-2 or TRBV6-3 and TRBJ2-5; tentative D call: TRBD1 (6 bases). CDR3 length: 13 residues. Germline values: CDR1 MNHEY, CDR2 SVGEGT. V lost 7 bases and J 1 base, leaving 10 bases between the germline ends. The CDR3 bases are TGTGCCAGCAATGGACAGACCCAAGAGACCCAGTACTTC. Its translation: CASNGQTQETQYF.

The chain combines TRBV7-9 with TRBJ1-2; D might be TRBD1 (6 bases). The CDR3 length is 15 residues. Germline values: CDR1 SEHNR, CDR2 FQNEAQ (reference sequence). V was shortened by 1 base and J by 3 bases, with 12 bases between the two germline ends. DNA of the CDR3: TGTGCCAGCAGCTTAGTCCGGGAGGGGGACTATGGCTACACCTTC. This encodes CASSLVREGDYGYTF.

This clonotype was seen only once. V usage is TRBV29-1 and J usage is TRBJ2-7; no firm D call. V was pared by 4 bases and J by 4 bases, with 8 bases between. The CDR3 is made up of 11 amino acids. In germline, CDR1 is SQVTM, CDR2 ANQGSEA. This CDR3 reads CSVATRYEQYV. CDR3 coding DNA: TGCAGCGTTGCCACACGTTACGAGCAGTACGTC.

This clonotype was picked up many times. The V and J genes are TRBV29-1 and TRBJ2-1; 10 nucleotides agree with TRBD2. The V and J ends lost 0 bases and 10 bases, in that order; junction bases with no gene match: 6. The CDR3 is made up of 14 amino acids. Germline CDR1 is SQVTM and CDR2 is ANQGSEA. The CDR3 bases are TGCAGCGTTGAAGATCGGCCTAGCGGGAGAGAGCAGTTCTTC. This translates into CSVEDRPSGREQFF.